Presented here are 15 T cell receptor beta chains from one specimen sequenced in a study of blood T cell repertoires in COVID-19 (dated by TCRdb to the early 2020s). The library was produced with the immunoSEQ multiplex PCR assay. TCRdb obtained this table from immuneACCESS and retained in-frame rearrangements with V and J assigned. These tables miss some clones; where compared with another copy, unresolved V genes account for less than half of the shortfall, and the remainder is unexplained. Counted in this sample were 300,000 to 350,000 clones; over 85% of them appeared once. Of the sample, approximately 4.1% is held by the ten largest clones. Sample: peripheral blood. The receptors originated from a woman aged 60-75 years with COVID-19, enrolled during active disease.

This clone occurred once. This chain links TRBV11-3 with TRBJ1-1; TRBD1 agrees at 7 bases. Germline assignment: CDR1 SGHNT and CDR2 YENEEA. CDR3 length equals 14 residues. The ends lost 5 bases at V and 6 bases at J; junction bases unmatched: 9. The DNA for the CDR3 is TGTGCCAGCAGCAAACAGGGGAGGAGGGCTGAAGCTTTCTTT. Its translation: CASSKQGRRAEAFF.

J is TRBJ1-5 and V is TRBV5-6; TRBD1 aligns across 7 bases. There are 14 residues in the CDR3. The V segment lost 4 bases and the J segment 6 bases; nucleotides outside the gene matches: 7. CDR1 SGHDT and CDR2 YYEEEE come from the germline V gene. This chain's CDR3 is CASSNYRGSQPQHF. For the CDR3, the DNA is TGTGCCAGCAGCAACTACAGGGGAAGTCAGCCCCAGCATTTT.

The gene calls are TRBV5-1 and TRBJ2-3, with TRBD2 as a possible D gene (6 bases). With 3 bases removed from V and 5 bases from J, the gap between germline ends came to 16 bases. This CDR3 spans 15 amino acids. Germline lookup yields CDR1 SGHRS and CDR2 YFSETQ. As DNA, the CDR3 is TGCGCCAGCAGCTCTTCTATAGTGGGGGGAGATACGCAGTATTTT. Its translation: CASSSSIVGGDTQYF.

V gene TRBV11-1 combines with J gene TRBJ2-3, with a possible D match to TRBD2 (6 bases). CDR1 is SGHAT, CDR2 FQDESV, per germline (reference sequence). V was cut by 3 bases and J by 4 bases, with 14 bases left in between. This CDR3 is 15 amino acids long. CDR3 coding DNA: TGTGCCAGCAGCTTCCCTGTCGGAGGGCCAGATACGCAGTATTTT. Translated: CASSFPVGGPDTQYF.

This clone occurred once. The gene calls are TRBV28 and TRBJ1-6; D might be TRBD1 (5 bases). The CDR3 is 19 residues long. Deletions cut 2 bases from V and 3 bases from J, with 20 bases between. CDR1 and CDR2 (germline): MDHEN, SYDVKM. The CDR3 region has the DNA TGTGCCAGCAGTTTAGAAGGGGCTCGAGAATCTAGCTATAATTCACCCCTCCACTTT. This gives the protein CASSLEGARESSYNSPLHF. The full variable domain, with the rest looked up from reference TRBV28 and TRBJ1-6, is DVKVTQSSRYLVKRTGEKVFLECVQDMDHENMFWYRQDPGLGLRLIYFSYDVKMKEKGDIPEGYSVSREKKERFSLILESASTNQTSMYLCASSLEGARESSYNSPLHFGNGTRLTVT.

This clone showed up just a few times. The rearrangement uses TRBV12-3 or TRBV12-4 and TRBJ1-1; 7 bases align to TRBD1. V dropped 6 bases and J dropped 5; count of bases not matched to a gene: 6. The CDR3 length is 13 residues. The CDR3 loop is CASRISGGTEAFF. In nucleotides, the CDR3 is TGTGCCAGCAGGATTTCAGGGGGTACTGAAGCTTTCTTT.

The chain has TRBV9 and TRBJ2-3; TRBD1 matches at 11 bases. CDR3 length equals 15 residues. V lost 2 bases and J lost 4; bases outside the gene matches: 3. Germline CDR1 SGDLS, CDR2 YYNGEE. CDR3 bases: TGTGCCAGCAGCGTTCAGGGACAGGGGGCAGATACGCAGTATTTT. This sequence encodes CASSVQGQGADTQYF.

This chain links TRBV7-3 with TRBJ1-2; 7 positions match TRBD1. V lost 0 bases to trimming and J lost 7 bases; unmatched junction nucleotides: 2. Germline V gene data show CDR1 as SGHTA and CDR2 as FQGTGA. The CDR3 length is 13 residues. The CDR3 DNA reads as TGTGCCAGCAGCTTAACGGCAGGGGGTGGCTACACCTTC. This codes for CASSLTAGGGYTF.

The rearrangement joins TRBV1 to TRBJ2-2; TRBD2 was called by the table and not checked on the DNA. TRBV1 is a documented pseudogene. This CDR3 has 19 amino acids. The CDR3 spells CTSSLRPDSEILNTGELFF. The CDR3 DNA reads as TGCACCAGCAGCCTCAGACCGGACTCCGAAATCTTGAACACCGGGGAGCTGTTTTTT.

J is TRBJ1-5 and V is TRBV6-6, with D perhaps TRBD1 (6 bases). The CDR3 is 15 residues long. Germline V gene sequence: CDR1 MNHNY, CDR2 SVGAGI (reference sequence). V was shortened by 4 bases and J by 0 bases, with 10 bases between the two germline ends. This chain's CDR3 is CASSSQGYSNQPQHF. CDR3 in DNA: TGTGCCAGCAGTTCACAGGGTTATAGCAATCAGCCCCAGCATTTT.

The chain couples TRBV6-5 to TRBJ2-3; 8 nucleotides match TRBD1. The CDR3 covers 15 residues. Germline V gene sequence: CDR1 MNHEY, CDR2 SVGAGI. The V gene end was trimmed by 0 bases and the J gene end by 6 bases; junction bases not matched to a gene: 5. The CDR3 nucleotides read TGTGCCAGCAGTTACTCGGGACAGGTGTTCGATACGCAGTATTTT. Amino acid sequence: CASSYSGQVFDTQYF.

CDR3 residues: CASKGQGELVGTEAFF. The CDR3 bases are TGTGCCAGCAAGGGACAGGGGGAATTGGTGGGCACTGAAGCTTTCTTT. V and J are TRBV2 and TRBJ1-1; 11 nucleotides match TRBD1. The J segment lost 4 bases and the V segment lost 7 bases, leaving 11 bases of the junction unmatched. This CDR3 has 16 residues. From germline, CDR1 is SNHLY and CDR2 FYNNEI.

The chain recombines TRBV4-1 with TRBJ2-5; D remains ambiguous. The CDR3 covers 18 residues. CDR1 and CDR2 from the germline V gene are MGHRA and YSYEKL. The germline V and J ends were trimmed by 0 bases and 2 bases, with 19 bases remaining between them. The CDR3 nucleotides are TGCGCCAGCAGCCAAGATGCTATACGAGGTTCTCCACAAGAGACCCAGTACTTC. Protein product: CASSQDAIRGSPQETQYF.

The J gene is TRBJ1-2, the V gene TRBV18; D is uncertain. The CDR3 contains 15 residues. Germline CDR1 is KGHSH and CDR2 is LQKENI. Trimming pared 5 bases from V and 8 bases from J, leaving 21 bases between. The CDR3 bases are TGTGCCAGCTCAAGTTCCGGACTGCAACTAGGGGGCTACACCTTC. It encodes CASSSSGLQLGGYTF. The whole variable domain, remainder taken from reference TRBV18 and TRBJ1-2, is NAGVMQNPRHLVRRRGQEARLRCSPMKGHSHVYWYRQLPEEGLKFMVYLQKENIIDESGMPKERFSAEFPKEGPSILRIQQVVRGDSAAYFCASSSSGLQLGGYTFGSGTRLTVV.

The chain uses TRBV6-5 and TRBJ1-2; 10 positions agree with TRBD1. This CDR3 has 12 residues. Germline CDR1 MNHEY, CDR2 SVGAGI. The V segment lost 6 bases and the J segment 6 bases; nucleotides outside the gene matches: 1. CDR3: CASRGTGDGYTF. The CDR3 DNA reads TGTGCCAGCAGGGGGACAGGGGATGGCTACACCTTC.